The 6 T cell receptor beta chains below all came from one sample that was sequenced in a study of CD8+CD57+ T cells in acquired aplastic anemia. An expansion of CD8+CD57+ cells by flow cytometry had been shown in patients chosen for sequencing. CDR3 and TCR beta VDJ profiling relied on genomic DNA as the template. TCRdb processed the reads anew with MiXCR; each CDR3 protein has one entry. The sample has about 270,000 distinct CDR3 sequences; 82% are singletons. The sequenced sample was sorted CD4+, CD8+, or CD8+CD57+ T cells (not recorded which) from PBMCs. The receptors derive from a human donor with aplastic anemia.

As for this clonotype: One end of the junction is discordant with germline, which a read error may explain. V and J are TRBV7-3 and TRBJ1-1; D unclear. Germline values: CDR1 SGHTA, CDR2 FQGTGA. The CDR3 is 15 residues long. Written as DNA, the CDR3 is TGTGCCAGCAGCTTAGGTATGGCTACGAACACTGAAGCGTTCTTT. This sequence encodes CASSLGMATNTEAFF.

Details on this clonotype: One junction end disagrees with the germline gene, perhaps due to a read error. This chain joins TRBV7-3 and TRBJ2-7, with 7 bases matching TRBD1. There are 14 residues in the CDR3. Germline V CDR1 and CDR2: SGHTA, FQGTGA. The CDR3 protein is CASKFTGEDYEQDF. The CDR3 DNA reads TGTGCCAGCAAGTTCACAGGGGAAGACTACGAGCAAGACTTC.

The chain links TRBV7-9 to TRBJ2-1, with D possibly matching TRBD2 (7 bases). The V and J ends lost 5 bases and 12 bases respectively, with 26 bases between them. There are 16 residues in the CDR3. Germline V lookup: CDR1 SEHNR, CDR2 FQNEAQ (reference sequence). The CDR3 loop is CASSRQRGGDTDTQFF. The CDR3 DNA follows: TGTGCCAGCAGCCGCCAGAGAGGGGGGGACACAGATACGCAGTTCTTC.

As regards this clonotype: A junction end diverges from the germline sequence, so it may reflect a read error. This chain uses TRBV7-9 with TRBJ2-3; 9 bases match TRBD1. Looked up from germline, CDR1 is SEHNR and CDR2 is FQNEAQ (reference sequence). CDR3 length: 14 amino acids. This chain's CDR3 is CASSPGTGPHTDTF. The CDR3 region has the DNA TGTGCCAGCAGCCCCGGGACAGGGCCTCACACGGATACGTTT. The variable domain in full, completed from reference TRBV7-9 and TRBJ2-3, reads DTGVSQNPRHKITKRGQNVTFRCDPISEHNRLYWYRQTLGQGPEFLTYFQNEAQLEKSRLLSDRFSAERPKGSFSTLEIQRTEQGDSAMYLCASSPGTGPHTDTFGPGTRLTVL.

The rearrangement links TRBV11-1 to TRBJ1-1, with D uncertain. CDR3 size: 13 residues. Trimming took 4 bases from V and 7 from J, leaving 13 bases between them. Germline lookup yields CDR1 SGHAT and CDR2 FQDESV (reference sequence). The CDR3 spells CASSSTPGSEAFF. CDR3 nucleotides: TGTGCCAGCAGCTCAACTCCGGGGAGTGAAGCTTTCTTT.

This chain uses TRBV7-9 with TRBJ2-7; the D is unclear. CDR3 length: 18 amino acids. V lost 2 bases and J lost 3, with 23 bases in between. Germline CDR1 is SEHNR and CDR2 is FQNEAQ (reference sequence). The CDR3 region is CASSLLVSQETQYYEQYV. The CDR3 coding sequence is TGTGCCAGCAGCTTACTAGTATCACAAGAGACCCAGTACTACGAGCAGTACGTC.